This T cell receptor (beta chain) was observed in a study of blood T cell repertoires in COVID-19. For the study at large: PBMCs, B-cell-depleted T cells, or T cells were the source of the cDNA or gDNA that made up the material.

Seattle patient enrollment occurred during active infection, with longitudinal follow-up thereafter. Libraries were prepared by immunoSEQ multiplex PCR; TCRdb keeps only in-frame clonotypes and omits some of them. The data show around 370,000 clones, with 88% seen just once and about 6.7% held by the top ten. Deletions cut 3 bases from V and 2 bases from J, with 19 bases between. From germline, CDR1 is MDHEN and CDR2 SYDVKM. The CDR3 has 17 amino acids. This TCR was recovered from a woman aged 70-85 years with COVID-19, enrolled during active disease. The V gene is TRBV28, the J gene TRBJ2-5; tentatively, D is TRBD2 (6 bases). Sequencing input: peripheral blood. CDR3 DNA: TGTGCCAGCAGTTTTTACGTCGAGGCGGGGAAGCAAGAGACCCAGTACTTC. Its protein is CASSFYVEAGKQETQYF.